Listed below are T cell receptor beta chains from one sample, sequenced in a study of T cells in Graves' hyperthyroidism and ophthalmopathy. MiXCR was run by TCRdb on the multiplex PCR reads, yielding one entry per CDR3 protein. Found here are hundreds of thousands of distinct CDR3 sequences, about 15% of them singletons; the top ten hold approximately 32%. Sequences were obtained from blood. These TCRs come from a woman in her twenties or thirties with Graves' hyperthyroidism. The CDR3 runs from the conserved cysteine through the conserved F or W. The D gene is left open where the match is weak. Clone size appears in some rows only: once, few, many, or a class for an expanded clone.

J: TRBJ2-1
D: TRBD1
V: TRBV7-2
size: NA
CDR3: CASSLTTGLRTYNEQFF
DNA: TGTGCCAGCAGCTTAACGACAGGGTTGAGGACCTACAATGAGCAGTTCTTC

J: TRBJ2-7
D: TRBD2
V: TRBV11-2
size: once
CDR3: CASSSPNTGGYEQYF
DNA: TGTGCCAGCAGCTCCCCGAATACGGGGGGCTACGAGCAGTACTTC

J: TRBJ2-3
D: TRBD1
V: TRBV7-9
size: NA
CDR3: CASSLVTGGRGAADTQYF
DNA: TGTGCCAGCAGCTTGGTGACAGGGGGCCGGGGAGCGGCAGATACGCAGTATTTT

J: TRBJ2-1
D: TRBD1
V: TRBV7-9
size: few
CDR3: CASSSQGALGNEQFF
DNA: TGTGCCAGCAGCTCTCAGGGGGCTTTAGGGAATGAGCAGTTCTTC

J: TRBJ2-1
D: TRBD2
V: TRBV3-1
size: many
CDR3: CASSQVTEREWDEQFF
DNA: TGTGCCAGCAGCCAAGTCACGGAGCGGGAGTGGGATGAGCAGTTCTTC

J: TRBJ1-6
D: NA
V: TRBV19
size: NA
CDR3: CASSYRENSPLHF
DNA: TGTGCCAGTAGTTACAGGGAGAATTCACCCCTCCACTTT

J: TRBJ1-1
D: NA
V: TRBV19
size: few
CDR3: CASSIGQANTEAFF
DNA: TGTGCCAGTAGTATAGGACAGGCGAACACTGAAGCTTTCTTT

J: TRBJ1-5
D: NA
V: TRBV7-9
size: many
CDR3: CASSLGGIRNQPQHF
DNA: TGTGCCAGCAGCTTAGGTGGTATACGCAATCAGCCCCAGCATTTT

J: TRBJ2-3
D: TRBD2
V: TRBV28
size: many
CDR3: CASSYPGTSGYTDTQYF
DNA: TGTGCCAGCAGTTACCCCGGGACTAGCGGATACACAGATACGCAGTATTTT

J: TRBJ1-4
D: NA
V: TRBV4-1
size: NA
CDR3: CASSQERVRESGNEKLFF
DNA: TGCGCCAGCAGCCAAGAAAGGGTCCGAGAATCCGGTAATGAAAAACTGTTTTTT

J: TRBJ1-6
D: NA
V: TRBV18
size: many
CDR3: CASSPRGVHNSPLHF
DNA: TGTGCCAGCTCACCACGAGGGGTCCATAATTCACCCCTCCACTTT

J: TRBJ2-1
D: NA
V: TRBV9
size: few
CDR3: CASSAQISDTLGNEQFF
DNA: TGTGCCAGCAGCGCCCAGATTTCAGATACCCTTGGCAATGAGCAGTTCTTC

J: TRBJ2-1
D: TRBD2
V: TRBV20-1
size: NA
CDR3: CSAGGNSGTSYNEQFF
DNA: TGCAGTGCTGGGGGAAATAGCGGGACCTCCTACAATGAGCAGTTCTTC

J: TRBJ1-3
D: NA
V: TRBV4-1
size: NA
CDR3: CASSQLPTVPPSGNTIYF
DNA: TGCGCCAGCAGCCAATTACCGACGGTGCCTCCCTCTGGAAACACCATATATTTT

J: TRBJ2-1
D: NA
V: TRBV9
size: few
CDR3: CASSPWTDYNEQFF
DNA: TGTGCCAGCAGCCCCTGGACAGACTACAATGAGCAGTTCTTC

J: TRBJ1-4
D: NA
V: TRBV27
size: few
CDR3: CASRPQGATNEKLFF
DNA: TGTGCCAGCCGACCCCAGGGAGCAACTAATGAAAAACTGTTTTTT

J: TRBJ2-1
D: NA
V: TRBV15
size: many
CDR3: CATSRDTDEQFF
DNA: TGTGCCACCAGCAGAGATACCGATGAGCAGTTCTTC

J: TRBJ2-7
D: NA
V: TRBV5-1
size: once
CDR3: CASSLGLGAGLGEQYF
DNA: TGCGCCAGCAGCTTGGGGCTCGGGGCCGGACTGGGCGAGCAGTACTTC

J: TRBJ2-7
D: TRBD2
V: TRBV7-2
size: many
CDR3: CASSLAGGGRAGEQYF
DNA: TGTGCCAGCAGCTTAGCGGGTGGCGGGAGGGCGGGAGAGCAGTACTTC

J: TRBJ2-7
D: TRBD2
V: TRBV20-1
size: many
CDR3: CSARDLSAGEHYEQYF
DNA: TGCAGTGCTAGAGATCTCTCAGCGGGAGAGCACTACGAGCAGTACTTC

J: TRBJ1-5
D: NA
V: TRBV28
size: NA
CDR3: CASSSAEQPQHF
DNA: TGTGCCAGCAGCTCGGCAGAGCAGCCCCAGCATTTT

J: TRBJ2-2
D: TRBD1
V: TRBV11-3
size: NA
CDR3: CASSFTGTAHPGELFF
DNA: TGTGCCAGCAGCTTCACCGGGACAGCCCACCCCGGGGAGCTGTTTTTT

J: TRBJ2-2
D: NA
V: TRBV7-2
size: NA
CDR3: CARSPYGFSGELFF
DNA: TGTGCCCGCAGCCCGTATGGTTTCTCAGGGGAGCTGTTTTTT

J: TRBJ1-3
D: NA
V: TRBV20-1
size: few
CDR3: CSARGPGNTIYF
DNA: TGCAGTGCTAGAGGGCCAGGAAACACCATATATTTT

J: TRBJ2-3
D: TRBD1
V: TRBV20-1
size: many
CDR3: CSGGTGVPDTQYF
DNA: TGCAGTGGCGGGACAGGGGTTCCAGATACGCAGTATTTT

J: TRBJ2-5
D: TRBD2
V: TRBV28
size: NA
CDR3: CASGRTSGGQETQYF
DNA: TGTGCCAGCGGAAGGACTAGCGGGGGCCAAGAGACCCAGTACTTC

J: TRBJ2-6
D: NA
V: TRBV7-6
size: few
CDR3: CASSGPGVGANVLTF
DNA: TGTGCCAGCAGCGGCCCCGGGGTCGGGGCCAACGTCCTGACTTTC

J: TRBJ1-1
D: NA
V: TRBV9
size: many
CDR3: CASSVGSLGRTEAFF
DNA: TGTGCCAGCAGCGTAGGCAGCCTGGGGCGAACTGAAGCTTTCTTT

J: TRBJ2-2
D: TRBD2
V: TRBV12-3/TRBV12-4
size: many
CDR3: CASIKREGYGELFF
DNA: TGTGCCAGCATCAAGCGGGAGGGATACGGGGAGCTGTTTTTT

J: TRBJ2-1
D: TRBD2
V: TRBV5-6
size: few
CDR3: CASSFWGGGANEQFF
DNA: TGTGCCAGCAGCTTTTGGGGGGGAGGGGCCAATGAGCAGTTCTTC

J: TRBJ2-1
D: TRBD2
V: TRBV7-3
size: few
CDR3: CASSSSPLAGVSYNEQFF
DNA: TGTGCCAGCAGCTCGTCCCCCCTAGCGGGCGTCTCCTACAATGAGCAGTTCTTC

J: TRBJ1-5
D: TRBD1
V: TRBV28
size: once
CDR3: CASRGQRVIQPQHF
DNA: TGTGCCAGCAGGGGACAGAGGGTAATCCAGCCCCAGCATTTT

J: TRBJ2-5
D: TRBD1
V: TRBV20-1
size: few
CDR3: CSARAGGFRDREETQYF
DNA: TGCAGTGCTAGAGCGGGAGGATTCCGGGACAGGGAAGAGACCCAGTACTTC

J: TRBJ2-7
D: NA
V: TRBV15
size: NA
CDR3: CATSRDGYEQYF
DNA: TGTGCCACCAGCCGGGACGGCTACGAGCAGTACTTC

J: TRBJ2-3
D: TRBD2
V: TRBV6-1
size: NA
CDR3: CASSTGTSASKGTDTQYF
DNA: TGTGCCAGCAGTACCGGGACTAGCGCTTCCAAGGGCACAGATACGCAGTATTTT

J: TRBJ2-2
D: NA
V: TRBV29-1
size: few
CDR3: CSAREGHTGELFF
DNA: TGCAGCGCACGAGAGGGGCACACCGGGGAGCTGTTTTTT

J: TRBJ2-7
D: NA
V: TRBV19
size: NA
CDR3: CASKGLHSYEQYF
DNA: TGTGCCAGTAAGGGACTGCACTCCTACGAGCAGTACTTC

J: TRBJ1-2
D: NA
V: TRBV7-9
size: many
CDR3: CASSSPFDSHGYTF
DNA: TGTGCCAGCAGCTCCCCCTTCGACAGTCACGGCTACACCTTC

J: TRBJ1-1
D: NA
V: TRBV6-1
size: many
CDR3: CASRPPDSDTEAFF
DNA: TGTGCCAGCAGACCTCCTGACAGTGACACTGAAGCTTTCTTT

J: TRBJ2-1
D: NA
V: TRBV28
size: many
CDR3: CASNRDTTYNEQFF
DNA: TGTGCCAGCAACCGGGACACTACTTACAATGAGCAGTTCTTC

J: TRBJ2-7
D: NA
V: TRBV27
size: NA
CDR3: CASRLAGPSYEQYF
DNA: TGTGCCAGCAGGCTCGCAGGGCCTTCCTACGAGCAGTACTTC

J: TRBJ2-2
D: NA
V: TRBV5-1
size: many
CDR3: CASRTDWANTGELFF
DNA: TGCGCCAGCAGGACGGACTGGGCGAACACCGGGGAGCTGTTTTTT

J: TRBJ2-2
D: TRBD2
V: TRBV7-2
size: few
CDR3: CASSPRLASANTGELFF
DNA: TGTGCCAGCAGTCCTCGACTAGCGAGCGCGAACACCGGGGAGCTGTTTTTT

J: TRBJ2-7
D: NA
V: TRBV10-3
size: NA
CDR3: CAISLGGSEQYF
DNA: TGTGCCATCAGCTTGGGGGGAAGCGAGCAGTACTTC

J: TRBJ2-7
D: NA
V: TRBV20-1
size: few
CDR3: CSARDLGGNRDEQYF
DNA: TGCAGTGCTAGAGATTTAGGCGGGAATAGGGACGAGCAGTACTTC

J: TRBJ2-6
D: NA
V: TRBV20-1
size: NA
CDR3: CSARDPVGGAGANVLTF
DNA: TGCAGTGCTAGAGATCCAGTGGGAGGAGCTGGGGCCAACGTCCTGACTTTC

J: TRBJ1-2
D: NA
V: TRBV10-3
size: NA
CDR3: CAISVDANRYGYTF
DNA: TGTGCCATCAGTGTAGATGCTAACAGATATGGCTACACCTTC

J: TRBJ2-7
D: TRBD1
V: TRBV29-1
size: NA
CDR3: CSGSGGTGGIYEQYF
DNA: TGCAGCGGATCCGGCGGGACAGGGGGCATCTACGAGCAGTACTTC

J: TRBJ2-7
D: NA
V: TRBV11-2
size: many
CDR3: CASNPFVKKTEQYF
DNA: TGTGCCAGCAACCCGTTCGTCAAAAAGACCGAGCAGTACTTC